This T cell receptor (beta chain) derives from a study of Ad26.COV2.S vaccination and SARS-CoV-2 variants (dated by TCRdb to about 2021). Broadly, across the study: Donors in the vaccine arm were drawn from COV1001, a multicentre, randomized, double-blind, placebo-controlled phase I-IIa trial testing Ad26.COV2.S in healthy adults. Ad26.COV2.S was administered intramuscularly at a dose of 5x10^10 or 1x10^11 viral particles, either as one shot or as two shots given 56 days apart. TCRbeta repertoire sequencing was used to assess the specificity and breadth of SARS-CoV-2-reactive T cell receptors after Ad26.COV2.S vaccination. The TCR-sequenced set comprised approximately 32 samples: around 20 Ad26.COV2.S vaccine recipients, 5 placebo recipients and 8 SARS-CoV-2 convalescent individuals. Trial participants were randomized into five groups of five: low-dose or high-dose Ad26.COV2.S given once or twice, or placebo on both occasions. Blinding of investigators to trial group allocation was maintained during experiments and outcome assessment. Summary of the overall study and its limitations: The study was not powered for comparison of responses between vaccine doses or regimens. According to the authors, total T cell responses may have been underestimated by the TCR breadth and depth analyses. After vaccination, substantial breadth of spike-specific CD8+ and CD4+ T cell responses was reported. Vaccine and placebo recipients had similar non-spike TCR breadth, a finding consistent with the vaccine containing only spike. Compared with placebo recipients, Ad26.COV2.S recipients showed higher spike-specific TCR breadth (P = 0.0014).

What the treatment or condition label conveys for this sample: around 19 received Ad26.COV2.S at low or high dose, single or two shots; 5 received placebo; per-sample allocation not given. Repertoires of vaccine and placebo recipients were sequenced from samples collected on day 63 after the first injection. Between 29 July and 7 August 2020, Cohort 1b enrolled 25 adults aged 18-55 years at one site in Boston, USA. Ad26.COV2.S was a replication-incompetent adenovirus type 26 vector expressing a prefusion-stabilized SARS-CoV-2 spike protein from the original Wuhan strain. The immunoSEQ Assay was the method used to sequence TCRbeta CDR3 regions. After extraction, genomic DNA underwent amplification by bias-controlled multiplex PCR, followed by high-throughput sequencing. The authors processed their data as follows. To quantify the absolute abundance of every unique TCRbeta CDR3 region, sequences were collapsed and filtered. T cell fraction was estimated by normalization of TCRbeta template counts to usable DNA, with usable DNA being measured through amplification of reference genes present in all nucleated cells. Repertoire TCRs were annotated as SARS-CoV-2-specific when V gene, CDR3 amino acid sequence and J gene were exactly matched to a known reactive TCR set. MIRA supplied the reference SARS-CoV-2 TCR set, which was filtered for enrichment in COVID-19-positive ImmuneCODE repertoires so that public or cross-reactive TCRs were removed. Using the MIRA antigens, annotated TCRs were further analysed by specific ORF or by position within an ORF. Breadth was defined as the number of annotated unique rearrangements divided by the total number of unique productive rearrangements, and depth was defined as the summed frequency of the annotated unique rearrangements. Group comparisons of TCR breadth used two-sided Wilcoxon rank-sum tests. In its TCRdb copy, this immuneACCESS table keeps in-frame sequences only and misses some clones. Where compared with another copy, unresolved V genes explain less than half of these, and the others have no known cause. The V and J calls and the clone size are those of that table, but D and trimming were determined from the DNA. In all, the sample holds about 440,000 clones, and about 90% of those were seen once. Approximately 4.3% of the sample is held by the ten biggest clonotypes.

The CDR3 has 16 amino acids, counting the end cysteine and phenylalanine. The sequence is cut down to CDR3 DNA, 48 bases in frame from base 1. This clone was seen only once. This clone's antigen is unknown. No much larger clone is present one base from it, and per-base qualities are unavailable. The sequence came from a person aged 18-60 years who received the Ad26.COV2.S COVID-19 vaccine or a placebo. The specimen was peripheral blood, collected in a trial of Ad26.COV2.S vaccine versus placebo. The sequence is built from TRBV21-1 and TRBJ1-4. TRBV21-1 is a recognized pseudogene. The CDR3 protein sequence reads: CASSKSRRLTNEKLFF. The DNA sequence is as follows: TGTGCCAGCAGCAAATCCCGGAGGCTGACTAATGAAAAACTGTTTTTT.